A selection of T cell receptor beta chains follows, all from one sample in a study of blood T cell repertoires in COVID-19. The data were produced by immunoSEQ multiplex PCR, yet TCRdb's version contains in-frame clones alone and is incomplete. The sample yields 310,000 or so clones, roughly nine tenths seen once. The sample comprised PBMCs or T cells enriched from blood (not recorded which). These receptors were collected from a woman in her thirties or forties who had recovered from COVID-19. Each CDR3 is given with its conserved first and last residue. The D gene is left open where the match is weak. Size is stated for part of the rows, as once, few or many counts, or as a class when the clone is expanded.

TRBV28	TRBD2	-	TRBJ2-7	TGTGCCAGCAGTTTGGCGGGAGGGCGTCACGAGCAGTACTTC	CASSLAGGRHEQYF
TRBV28	TRBD2	-	TRBJ2-7	TGTGCCAGCAGCCCAGCGGGGACCTACGAGCAGTACTTC	CASSPAGTYEQYF
TRBV5-4	TRBD2	-	TRBJ2-3	TGTGCCAGCAGCTTGGCGGTAGGGAGGGAAGATACGCAGTATTTT	CASSLAVGREDTQYF
TRBV7-2	-	-	TRBJ1-6	TGTGCCAGCAGCTTAAATCCCCCGGATTCACCCCTCCACTTT	CASSLNPPDSPLHF
TRBV11-1	TRBD2	-	TRBJ2-7	TGTGCCAGCAGCCTTAGCGGGGACTATGAGCAGTACTTC	CASSLSGDYEQYF
TRBV19	-	-	TRBJ1-5	TGTGCCAGTAGTATGGTACGGTATAGCAATCAGCCCCAGCATTTT	CASSMVRYSNQPQHF
TRBV9	-	-	TRBJ1-3	TGTGCCAGCAGCGCCTCAGGGTTGGGAAACACCATATATTTT	CASSASGLGNTIYF
TRBV7-9	TRBD1	-	TRBJ2-7	TGTGCCAGCAGCCAGATCCGGGACAGAGAGCAGTACTTC	CASSQIRDREQYF
TRBV24-1	TRBD2	-	TRBJ2-5	TGTGCCACCAGTGAAGGGACTAGCGGGAGGGCCGTGGAGACCCAGTACTTC	CATSEGTSGRAVETQYF
TRBV6-6	-	few	TRBJ1-1	TGTGCCAGCAGTTCGGCCGGGGGCACTGAAGCTTTCTTT	CASSSAGGTEAFF
TRBV9	-	-	TRBJ2-1	TGTGCCAGCAGCGCCGTTGACCTCCTGATACCATCGGGGAGAGATGAGCAGTTCTTC	CASSAVDLLIPSGRDEQFF
TRBV7-7	TRBD1	-	TRBJ2-5	TGTGCTAGCAGCTCGACAGGGGATGGAGAGACCCAGTACTTC	CASSSTGDGETQYF
TRBV9	-	-	TRBJ2-5	TGTGCCAGCAGCTTCGCACGCGAAGAGACCCAGTACTTC	CASSFAREETQYF
TRBV7-9	-	-	TRBJ2-7	TGTGCCAGCAGTCGGCGGACAGTGGCGTCCTACGAGCAGTACTTC	CASSRRTVASYEQYF
TRBV6-2/TRBV6-3	TRBD1	-	TRBJ2-4	TGTGCCAGCAGTTACGGCGGGACAGGGGAAACGAACATTCAGTACTTC	CASSYGGTGETNIQYF
TRBV6-5	-	-	TRBJ1-2	TGTGCCAGCAGACCGACAGGAGCTAACTATGGCTACACCTTC	CASRPTGANYGYTF
TRBV7-2	-	few	TRBJ2-1	TGTGCCAGCAGCTTAGTCGCGCGGGCTAACAATGAGCAGTTCTTC	CASSLVARANNEQFF
TRBV19	-	-	TRBJ1-1	TGTGCCAGTAGGGACATATTCTCGGGTCGTGTTGAAGCTTTCTTT	CASRDIFSGRVEAFF
TRBV6-7	-	few	TRBJ1-5	TGTGCCAGCAGTTACCCGGTCGAGAGCCCGGTTGGCAATCAGCCCCAGCATTTT	CASSYPVESPVGNQPQHF
TRBV5-1	TRBD1	-	TRBJ2-7	TGCGCCAGCAGCCCCCCTGGGCAGGGGGCGAGCGAGCAGTACTTC	CASSPPGQGASEQYF
TRBV18	-	-	TRBJ2-5	TGTGCCAGCTCACCTGGGGGGGCGGAGACCCAGTACTTC	CASSPGGAETQYF
TRBV6-2/TRBV6-3	-	once	TRBJ1-2	TGTGCCAGCAGTTACTTCGCACTTGTAAACTATGGCTACACCTTC	CASSYFALVNYGYTF
TRBV7-8	TRBD2	-	TRBJ2-1	TGTGCCAGCAGCCAGGGACTAGCGGGAACCCGTGAGCAGTTCTTC	CASSQGLAGTREQFF
TRBV28	TRBD1	-	TRBJ1-2	TGTGCCACCCAGGGGGCGCCGGGCTATGGCTACACCTTC	CATQGAPGYGYTF
TRBV18	-	-	TRBJ2-6	TGTGCCAGCTCACAACAGGGAAACACTGGGGCCAACGTCCTGACTTTC	CASSQQGNTGANVLTF
TRBV28	TRBD1	once	TRBJ1-3	TGTGCCAGCAGTTCCGGGACAGCAAGCTCTGGAAACACCATATATTTT	CASSSGTASSGNTIYF
TRBV7-6	TRBD2	once	TRBJ2-5	TGTGCCAGCAGCCGGACTAGCGGGGCTCAAGAGACCCAGTACTTC	CASSRTSGAQETQYF
TRBV28	-	-	TRBJ1-1	TGTGCCAGCGGGGTTAAGGGGATCACTGAAGCTTTCTTT	CASGVKGITEAFF
TRBV28	TRBD1	-	TRBJ2-5	TGTGCCACCCTAGGGACAGGCCGTGGCGAGACCCAGTACTTC	CATLGTGRGETQYF
TRBV2	TRBD2	-	TRBJ2-3	TGTGCCAGCAGCCATACTTTCACTAGCGGGGGTAGTGGTACGCAGTATTTT	CASSHTFTSGGSGTQYF
TRBV7-2	-	-	TRBJ1-2	TGTGCCAGCAGCCCAGGAGGACAGCGATCTAACTATGGCTACACCTTC	CASSPGGQRSNYGYTF
TRBV9	-	-	TRBJ1-3	TGTGCCAGCAGCGGCACCTCAGGTGTTGGAAACACCATATATTTT	CASSGTSGVGNTIYF
TRBV3-1/TRBV3-2	-	-	TRBJ2-2	TGTGCCAGCAGCGAAGAGGGACTTCTCAACACCGGGGAGCTGTTTTTT	CASSEEGLLNTGELFF
TRBV28	-	-	TRBJ1-1	TGTGCCAGCAGCGACCGCCTTGGGAGGGGGGACACTGAAGCTTTCTTT	CASSDRLGRGDTEAFF
TRBV10-3	-	-	TRBJ2-1	TGTGCCACGCGGAGCGACAATGAGCAGTTCTTC	CATRSDNEQFF
TRBV5-6	-	-	TRBJ2-5	TGTGCCAGCAGCTATCTGGGGGGGCCTGGAGAGACCCAGTACTTC	CASSYLGGPGETQYF
TRBV5-1	TRBD1	once	TRBJ1-5	TGCGCCAGCAGCTTGGCGGGACAGTCCAATCAGCCCCAGCATTTT	CASSLAGQSNQPQHF
TRBV21-1	-	-	TRBJ2-5	TGTGCCAGCCTCGCCATTACTAGCGGAGGGGACCAAGAGACCCAGTACTTC	CASLAITSGGDQETQYF
TRBV12-3/TRBV12-4	-	-	TRBJ1-4	TGTGCCAGCAGACCGAACCTAGGAGAAAAACTGTTTTTT	CASRPNLGEKLFF
TRBV29-1	TRBD1	-	TRBJ2-5	TGCAGCGCCTTGACAGGGGGGTACCAAGAGACCCAGTACTTC	CSALTGGYQETQYF
TRBV7-2	-	-	TRBJ2-3	TGTGCCAGCAGCTTAGGAGGCTTAACTAGTTTGGGTACGCAGTATTTT	CASSLGGLTSLGTQYF
TRBV3-1/TRBV3-2	TRBD2	once	TRBJ2-7	TGTGCCAGCAGCCAAGCGACTAGCGGGAGCTCCTACGAGCAGTACTTC	CASSQATSGSSYEQYF
TRBV24-1	-	once	TRBJ1-2	TGTGCCACCAGTGATGATTCAGGGACACCGGGGAGCTATGGCTACACCTTC	CATSDDSGTPGSYGYTF
TRBV6-5	-	-	TRBJ2-3	TGTGCCAGCAGTTACTCGAATGGCGGGGTAACAGATACGCAGTATTTT	CASSYSNGGVTDTQYF
TRBV27	TRBD1	-	TRBJ2-3	TGTGCCAGCAGTTACAGGGGGACAGATACGCAGTATTTT	CASSYRGTDTQYF
TRBV14	-	-	TRBJ1-6	TGTGCCAGCAGCCGACAGGTCGAATCACCCCTCCACTTT	CASSRQVESPLHF
TRBV10-2	TRBD2	-	TRBJ2-7	TGCGCCAGCAGTGTCGGGACTAGCCCTACTCTGAACGAGCAGTACTTC	CASSVGTSPTLNEQYF
TRBV2	TRBD1	-	TRBJ2-1	TGTGCCAGCTTCCGGGACAGGGGCAATGAGCAGTTCTTC	CASFRDRGNEQFF
TRBV10-3	TRBD1	-	TRBJ1-2	TGTGCCATCAGTGCCAACAGGGGGGGCTATGGCTACACCTTC	CAISANRGGYGYTF
TRBV29-1	-	-	TRBJ2-5	TGCAGCGTTGAAGGTGAACAGGTGCTTAATGGGGCCCAGTACTTC	CSVEGEQVLNGAQYF
TRBV7-2	-	few	TRBJ2-7	TGTGCCAGCAGCATCGGACTGGGGCAGTACTTC	CASSIGLGQYF
TRBV6-6	-	many	TRBJ1-3	TGTGCCAGCAGTTACTCGAAAGGGAGTGGAAACACCATATATTTT	CASSYSKGSGNTIYF
TRBV2	TRBD2	-	TRBJ2-3	TGTGCCAGCAGTGCTCGGGGGGGCACAGATACGCAGTATTTT	CASSARGGTDTQYF
TRBV2	TRBD1	-	TRBJ2-1	TGTGCCACACAGGGGCCCTACAATGAGCAGTTCTTC	CATQGPYNEQFF
TRBV28	TRBD1	-	TRBJ2-7	TGTGCCAGCAGTTATTTCCGGGACAGGGGGTTGTCCGAGCAGTACTTC	CASSYFRDRGLSEQYF
TRBV7-2	-	-	TRBJ1-1	TGTGCCAGCAGCTTAACCGTTAGGAACACTGAAGCTTTCTTT	CASSLTVRNTEAFF
TRBV5-1	TRBD2	once	TRBJ2-3	TGCGCCAGCAGCTTAGAAGCGGGAGGTCCAGATACGCAGTATTTT	CASSLEAGGPDTQYF
TRBV19	-	-	TRBJ1-4	TGTGCCAGTAAGATGGGGAGCGAAAAACTGTTTTTT	CASKMGSEKLFF
TRBV20-1	-	-	TRBJ2-1	TGCAGGGCGGGGTACTACAATGAGCAGTTCTTC	CRAGYYNEQFF
TRBV14	-	-	TRBJ1-1	TGTGCCAGCAGCCGGGCACTGGCGGGCACTGAAGCTTTCTTT	CASSRALAGTEAFF